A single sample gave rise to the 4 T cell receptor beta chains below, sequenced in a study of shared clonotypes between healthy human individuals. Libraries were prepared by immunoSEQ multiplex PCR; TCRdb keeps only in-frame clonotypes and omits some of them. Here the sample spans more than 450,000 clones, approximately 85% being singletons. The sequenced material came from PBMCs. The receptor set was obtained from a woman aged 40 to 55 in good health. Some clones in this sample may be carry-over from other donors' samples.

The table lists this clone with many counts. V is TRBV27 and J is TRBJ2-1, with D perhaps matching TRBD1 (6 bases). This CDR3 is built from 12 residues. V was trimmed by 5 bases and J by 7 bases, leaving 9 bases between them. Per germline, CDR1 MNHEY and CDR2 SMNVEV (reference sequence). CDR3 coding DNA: TGTGCCAGCAGTACGCAGGGGAATGAGCAGTTCTTC. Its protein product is CASSTQGNEQFF.

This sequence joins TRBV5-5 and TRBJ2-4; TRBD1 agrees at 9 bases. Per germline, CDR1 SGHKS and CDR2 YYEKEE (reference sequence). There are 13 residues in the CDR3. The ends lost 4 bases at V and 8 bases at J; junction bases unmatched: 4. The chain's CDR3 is CASSQGQGHIQYF. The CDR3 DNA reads TGTGCCAGCAGCCAAGGACAGGGGCACATTCAGTACTTC.

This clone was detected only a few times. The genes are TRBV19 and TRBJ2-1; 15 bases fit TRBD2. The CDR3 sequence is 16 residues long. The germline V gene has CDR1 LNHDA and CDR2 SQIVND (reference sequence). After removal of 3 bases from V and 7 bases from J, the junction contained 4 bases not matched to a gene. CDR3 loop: CASSIPGLAGGNEQFF. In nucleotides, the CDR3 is TGTGCCAGTAGTATCCCGGGACTAGCGGGAGGTAATGAGCAGTTCTTC.

The CDR3 reads CASSHDPFQTSGRFYEQYF. Here the CDR3 DNA reads TGTGCCAGCAGCCACGACCCTTTCCAAACTAGCGGGAGATTCTACGAGCAGTACTTC. The chain uses TRBV7-9 and TRBJ2-7; 11 bases are a match to TRBD2. The CDR3 totals 19 residues. Germline V gene data show CDR1 as SEHNR and CDR2 as FQNEAQ (reference sequence). With 5 bases clipped from V and 3 bases from J, the junction kept 18 bases outside the gene matches.